This TCR beta chain is drawn from a study of cytomegalovirus exposure and HLA in healthy donors. About this clone: Its antigen remains unknown.

Vbeta (60) and Jbeta (13) primers were used in the PCR. In the authors' workflow: Later, an analysis found 75 million to 100 million unique TCR beta chains, and about 10 million of these were shared. Repertoires were generated with immunoSEQ multiplex PCR, while TCRdb's copy carries only in-frame clones and drops some. The V and J calls and clone size are taken from that table; D and trimming were inferred from the DNA. The table has over 100,000 clones, 77% seen once. The study's findings and limits: Rare sequences made up most TCRs, while some public TCRs were found in many donors. The likely origin of a cluster of highly shared sequence variants was a sequencing artifact.

Trimming shortened V by 6 bases and J by 5 bases, and 22 bases separated the two germline ends. CDR3 size: 16 residues. In germline, CDR1 is MDHEN, CDR2 SYDVKM. What was sequenced was PBMCs. The chain couples TRBV28 to TRBJ1-1; D is perhaps TRBD1 (5 bases). This TCR was recovered from a male donor in good health and CMV-seropositive. CDR3 loop: CASSPSKGGGGTEAFF. The CDR3, as DNA: TGTGCCAGCAGCCCTAGTAAGGGTGGGGGAGGGACTGAAGCTTTCTTT.